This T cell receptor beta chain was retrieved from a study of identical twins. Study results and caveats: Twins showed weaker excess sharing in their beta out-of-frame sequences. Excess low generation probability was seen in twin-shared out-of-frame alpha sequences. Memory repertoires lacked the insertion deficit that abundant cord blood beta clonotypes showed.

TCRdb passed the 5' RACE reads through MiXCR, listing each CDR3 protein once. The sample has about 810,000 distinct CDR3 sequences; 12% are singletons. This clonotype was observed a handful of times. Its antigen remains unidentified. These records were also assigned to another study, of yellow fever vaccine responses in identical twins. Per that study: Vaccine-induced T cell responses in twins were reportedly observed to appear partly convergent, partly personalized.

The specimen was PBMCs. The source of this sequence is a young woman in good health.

The CDR3 reads CASTRTEPNTGELFF. The CDR3 region has the DNA TGTGCCAGCACAAGGACAGAACCGAACACCGGGGAGCTGTTTTTT. The chain is built from TRBV7-8 and TRBJ2-2; tentative D call: TRBD1 (6 bases). Deletions cut 7 bases from V and 0 bases from J, with 12 bases between. The CDR3 is 15 amino acids. Germline CDR1 and CDR2: SGHVS and FQNEAQ.